A selection of T cell receptor beta chains follows, all from one sample in a study of Tregs in tolerant kidney transplant recipients. Sequencing used immunoSEQ multiplex PCR; TCRdb keeps in-frame clones, though not all of them. The sample shows around 230,000 clones, around 81% of them seen only once. Sequencing was carried out using CD4+ T cells from blood. The receptor source for this set is a human donor in good health. The CDR3 runs from the conserved cysteine through the conserved F or W. The D gene is left open where the match is weak. The size of a clone is reported for some rows only, either as once, few or many, or as a class for expanded clones.

cdr3_nt: TGTGCCAGCAGCTTAGCGGGTGTAAGCGAGCAGTACTTC
cdr3_aa: CASSLAGVSEQYF
d_call: -
clone_size: -
j_call: TRBJ2-7
v_call: TRBV7-6

cdr3_nt: TGTGCCAGCAGCCAATTCGGGACAGACCAAGAGACCCAGTACTTC
cdr3_aa: CASSQFGTDQETQYF
d_call: TRBD1
clone_size: -
j_call: TRBJ2-5
v_call: TRBV16

cdr3_nt: TGTGCCAGCAGCTTACCGGGACAGGGTAATGAGCAGTTCTTC
cdr3_aa: CASSLPGQGNEQFF
d_call: TRBD1
clone_size: -
j_call: TRBJ2-1
v_call: TRBV7-3

cdr3_nt: TGTGCCAGCAGCGGGGACAGGACCTCACCCCTCCACTTT
cdr3_aa: CASSGDRTSPLHF
d_call: TRBD1
clone_size: -
j_call: TRBJ1-6
v_call: TRBV14

cdr3_nt: TGCGCCAGCAGCTTGGGGGGGCGGACCAACTACGAGCAGTACTTC
cdr3_aa: CASSLGGRTNYEQYF
d_call: -
clone_size: -
j_call: TRBJ2-7
v_call: TRBV5-1

cdr3_nt: TGTGCCAGCAGTGTAGGTCGGGTGGCTAGCACAGATACGCAGTATTTT
cdr3_aa: CASSVGRVASTDTQYF
d_call: -
clone_size: -
j_call: TRBJ2-3
v_call: TRBV6-1

cdr3_nt: TGTGCCAGCAGAGGCCGGAACACAGATACGCAGTATTTT
cdr3_aa: CASRGRNTDTQYF
d_call: -
clone_size: -
j_call: TRBJ2-3
v_call: TRBV7-9

cdr3_nt: TGTGCCAGCTCGGGGACAGGGGATCAGCCCCAGCATTTT
cdr3_aa: CASSGTGDQPQHF
d_call: TRBD1
clone_size: -
j_call: TRBJ1-5
v_call: TRBV18

cdr3_nt: TGTGCTAGTGGTTCCTATACAGGGGACAATCAGCCCCAGCATTTT
cdr3_aa: CASGSYTGDNQPQHF
d_call: TRBD1
clone_size: -
j_call: TRBJ1-5
v_call: TRBV12-5

cdr3_nt: TGTGCCAGCAGTGAGGAGAGCCTTTACACAGATACGCAGTATTTT
cdr3_aa: CASSEESLYTDTQYF
d_call: -
clone_size: -
j_call: TRBJ2-3
v_call: TRBV2

cdr3_nt: TGTGCCACCTCATTAGGGGTTGGCTACACCTTC
cdr3_aa: CATSLGVGYTF
d_call: -
clone_size: few
j_call: TRBJ1-2
v_call: TRBV19

cdr3_nt: TGTGCCAGCAGCCCTGTCGTCACAGGGGGCACCGTCGGGGAGCTGTTTTTT
cdr3_aa: CASSPVVTGGTVGELFF
d_call: TRBD1
clone_size: -
j_call: TRBJ2-2
v_call: TRBV5-6